Included here is one T cell receptor (beta chain) sequence, with context. Its target is not known. This table comes from immunoSEQ multiplex PCR, and its TCRdb copy is limited to in-frame clones, with some not included. The data show about 110,000 clones, roughly 90% seen once. The data derive from a study of T cell responses to AZD1222 COVID-19 vaccine. V was clipped by 6 bases and J by 7 bases, with 16 bases between them. The CDR3 is 15 amino acids. Per the germline V gene, CDR1 is MDHEN and CDR2 is SYDVKM. Study-wide results and caveats: Unmutated regions of variants are reportedly targeted by nearly half of spike-specific TCRs. Regions 160-218 and 743-854 held dominance among vaccine-associated CD4 TCRs, which spanned spike. A mostly white British donor set with more females was recruited, and clonal diversity was possibly underestimated.

The receptor was derived from an adult who received the AZD1222 COVID-19 vaccine. The J gene is TRBJ1-6, the V gene TRBV28, with no clear D. Sequences were derived from peripheral blood, sampled 28 days after the second AZD1222 dose. CDR3 loop: CASSAGVDANSPLHF. As DNA, the CDR3 is TGTGCCAGCAGCGCAGGTGTGGATGCGAATTCACCCCTCCACTTT.